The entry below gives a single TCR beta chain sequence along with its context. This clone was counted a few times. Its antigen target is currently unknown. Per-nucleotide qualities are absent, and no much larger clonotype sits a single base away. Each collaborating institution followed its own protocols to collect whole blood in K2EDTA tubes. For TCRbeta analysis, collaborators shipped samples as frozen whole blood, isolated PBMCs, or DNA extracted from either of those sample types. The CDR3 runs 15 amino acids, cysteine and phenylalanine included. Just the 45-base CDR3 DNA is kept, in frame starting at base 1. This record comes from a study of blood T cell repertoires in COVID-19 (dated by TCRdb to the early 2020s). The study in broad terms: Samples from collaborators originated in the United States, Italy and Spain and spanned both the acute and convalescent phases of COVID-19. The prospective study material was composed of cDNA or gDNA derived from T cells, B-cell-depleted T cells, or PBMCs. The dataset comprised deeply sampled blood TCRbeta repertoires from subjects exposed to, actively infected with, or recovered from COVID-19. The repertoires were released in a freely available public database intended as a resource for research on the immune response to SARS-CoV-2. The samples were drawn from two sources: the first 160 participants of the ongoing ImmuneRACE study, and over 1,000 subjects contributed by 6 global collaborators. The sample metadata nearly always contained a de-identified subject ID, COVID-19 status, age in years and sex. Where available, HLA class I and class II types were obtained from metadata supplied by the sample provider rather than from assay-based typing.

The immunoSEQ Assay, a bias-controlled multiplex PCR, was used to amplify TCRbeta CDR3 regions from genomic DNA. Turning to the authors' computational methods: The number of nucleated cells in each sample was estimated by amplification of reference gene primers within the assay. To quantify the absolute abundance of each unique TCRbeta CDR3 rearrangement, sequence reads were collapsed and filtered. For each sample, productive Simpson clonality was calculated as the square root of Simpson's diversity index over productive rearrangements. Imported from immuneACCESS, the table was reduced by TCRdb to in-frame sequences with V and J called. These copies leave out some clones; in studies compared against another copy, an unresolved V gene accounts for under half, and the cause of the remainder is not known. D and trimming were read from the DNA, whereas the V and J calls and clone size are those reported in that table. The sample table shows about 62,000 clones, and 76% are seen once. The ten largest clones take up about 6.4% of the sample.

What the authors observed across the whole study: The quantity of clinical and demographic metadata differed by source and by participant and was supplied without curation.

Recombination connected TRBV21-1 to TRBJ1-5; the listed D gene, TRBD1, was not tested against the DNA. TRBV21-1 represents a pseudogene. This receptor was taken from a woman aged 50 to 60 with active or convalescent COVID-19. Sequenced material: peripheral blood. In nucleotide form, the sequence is TGTGCCAGTCGAGGTTTCACAGGAAACGGTCAGCCCCAGCATTTT. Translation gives CASRGFTGNGQPQHF.